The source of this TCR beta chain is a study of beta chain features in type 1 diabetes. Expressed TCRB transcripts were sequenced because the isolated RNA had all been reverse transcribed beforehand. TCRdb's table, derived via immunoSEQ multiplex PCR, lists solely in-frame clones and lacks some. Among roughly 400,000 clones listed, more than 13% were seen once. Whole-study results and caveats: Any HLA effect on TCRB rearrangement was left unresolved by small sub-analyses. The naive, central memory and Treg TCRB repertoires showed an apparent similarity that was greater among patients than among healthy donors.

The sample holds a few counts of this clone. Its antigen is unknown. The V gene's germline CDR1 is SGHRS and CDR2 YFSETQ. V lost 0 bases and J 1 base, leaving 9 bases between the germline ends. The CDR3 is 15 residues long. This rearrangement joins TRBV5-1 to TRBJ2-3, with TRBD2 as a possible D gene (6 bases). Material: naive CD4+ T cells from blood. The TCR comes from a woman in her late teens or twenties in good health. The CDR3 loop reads CASSLGGLGTDTQYF. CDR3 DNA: TGCGCCAGCAGCTTGGGGGGACTCGGCACAGATACGCAGTATTTT. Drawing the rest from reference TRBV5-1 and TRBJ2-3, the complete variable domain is KAGVTQTPRYLIKTRGQQVTLSCSPISGHRSVSWYQQTPGQGLQFLFEYFSETQRNKGNFPGRFSGRQFSNSRSEMNVSTLELGDSALYLCASSLGGLGTDTQYFGPGTRLTVL.